These 21 T cell receptor beta chains share one sample of origin, sequenced in a study of blood T cells in healthy people across ages. Together with a sample-barcoded 5' primer, a J-beta primer mix was included in a second PCR lasting about 7 to 11 cycles. TCRdb ran MiXCR on the 5' RACE reads and lists one entry per CDR3 protein. In the table there are some 890,000 distinct CDR3 sequences, about 29% of which are singletons. These data also formed part of another study, on T cells of mothers and their children.

The sequencing input was blood. The receptors stem from a woman between 40 and 55 years old in good health.

This clonotype appeared many times. V and J are TRBV7-6 and TRBJ1-4; TRBD1 matches at 8 bases. The ends lost 4 bases at V and 8 bases at J; junction bases unmatched: 9. The CDR3 extends over 15 amino acids. Per the germline V gene, CDR1 is SGHVS and CDR2 is FNYEAQ. CDR3 sequence reads: CASSSQGALGEKLFF. Written as DNA, the CDR3 is TGTGCCAGCAGCTCCCAGGGGGCATTGGGGGAAAAACTGTTTTTT.

This chain connects TRBV12-3 or TRBV12-4 to TRBJ1-2, with TRBD1 identical over 7 bases. The CDR3 is made up of 13 amino acids. V lost 8 bases to trimming and J lost 6 bases; unmatched junction nucleotides: 9. Written as DNA, the CDR3 is TGTGCCAGCGGTCCCGACAGGGTAAATGGCTACACCTTC. This translates into CASGPDRVNGYTF.

Many counts were recorded for this clonotype. The CDR3 nucleotides are TGCAGTGCTTCGGGGACTAGCCCCATGACTTACGAGCAGTACTTC. This sequence encodes CSASGTSPMTYEQYF. The rearrangement uses TRBV20-1 and TRBJ2-7; 9 bases fit TRBD2. This CDR3 region has 15 residues. CDR1 DFQATT and CDR2 SNEGSKA come from the germline V gene (reference sequence). V was pared by 5 bases and J by 4 bases, with 12 bases of the junction left unmatched.

This clonotype has more than one count but fewer than ten. This chain uses TRBV7-2 with TRBJ2-1; 12 nucleotides line up with TRBD2. Germline V gene lookup returns CDR1 SGHTA and CDR2 FQGNSA. V lost 4 bases, J lost 8 bases, and 9 bases stayed unmatched. This CDR3 is 16 amino acids long. The CDR3 loop reads CASSSSSSGGAYEQFF. CDR3 nucleotides: TGTGCCAGCAGCTCATCATCTAGCGGGGGGGCCTATGAGCAGTTCTTC.

This clonotype was recorded at least ten times. The J gene is TRBJ2-7, the V gene TRBV28; 10 bases are shared with TRBD1. V shed 4 bases and J 5 bases; nucleotides not matched to a gene: 5. This CDR3 is built from 14 residues. Germline V gives CDR1 MDHEN, CDR2 SYDVKM. The CDR3 DNA is TGTGCCAGCAGTTCCTCCGGGACAGGGGACGAGCAGTACTTC. It codes for CASSSSGTGDEQYF.

This clonotype has a count of ten or more. The CDR3 nucleotides read TGCGCCAGCAGCTTGAGCAGCGGGGGGGCCAATGAGCAGTTCTTC. Amino acid sequence: CASSLSSGGANEQFF. This rearrangement joins TRBV5-1 to TRBJ2-1; 10 bases agree with TRBD2. CDR1 is SGHRS and CDR2 is YFSETQ in the germline V gene. This CDR3 contains 15 residues. V shed 1 base and J 6 bases; nucleotides not matched to a gene: 4.

The V and J genes are TRBV6-5 and TRBJ2-1; perhaps TRBD2 as D (7 bases). This CDR3 comprises 16 residues. V lost 6 bases and J lost 2, with 17 bases in between. Germline V gene sequence: CDR1 MNHEY, CDR2 SVGAGI. This CDR3 is CASRRTGGPTYNEQFF. In nucleotides, the CDR3 is TGTGCCAGCAGACGGACGGGGGGCCCTACCTACAATGAGCAGTTCTTC.

In DNA form, the CDR3 reads TGTGCCAGCTCGGGACGGGGGAATGAAAAACTGTTTTTT. It translates to CASSGRGNEKLFF. The rearrangement uses TRBV18 and TRBJ1-4; D perhaps matches TRBD1 (5 bases). The V gene lost 6 bases and the J gene lost 5 bases, with 10 bases spanning the gap. The CDR3 consists of 13 residues. In germline, CDR1 is KGHSH, CDR2 LQKENI.

In its sample, this clonotype was seen once. This may be a read error: a much more frequent sequence differs by one nucleotide. The rearrangement links TRBV5-1 to TRBJ2-4; 7 bases match TRBD2. The better agreement between TRBJ2-7 and the DNA end casts doubt on the J call. This CDR3 contains 16 residues. Germline V gene lookup returns CDR1 SGHRS and CDR2 YFSETQ. The CDR3 loop reads CAGSPPGISGTNEQYF. The CDR3 bases are TGCGCCGGCAGCCCCCCGGGAATCAGTGGGACTAACGAGCAGTACTTC.

This clonotype turned up a few times. One junction end does not reproduce the germline sequence, and a read error may be involved. This sequence joins TRBV7-9 and TRBJ2-7; 11 bases match TRBD2. CDR1 and CDR2 (germline): SEHNR, FQNEAQ (reference sequence). The CDR3 is 17 residues long. CDR3 sequence (DNA): TGTACCAGCAGCTTATGGGGTTCGGGACTAGCGGCATACGAGCAGTACTTC. Its translation: CTSSLWGSGLAAYEQYF.

This clonotype showed up just a few times. The V gene is TRBV5-1, the J gene TRBJ1-2; 7 bases align to TRBD1. The CDR3 covers 15 residues. J gave up 3 bases and V 1 base, and 6 bases lay outside the gene matches. Looked up from germline, CDR1 is SGHRS and CDR2 is YFSETQ. The CDR3 DNA follows: TGCGCCAGCAGCTTGCCGGGGACAGAGCACTATGGCTACACCTTC. Amino acid sequence: CASSLPGTEHYGYTF.

This chain joins TRBV3-1 and TRBJ2-7; TRBD1 agrees at 10 bases. The CDR3 sequence is 14 residues long. The V and J ends lost 2 bases and 5 bases, in that order; junction bases with no gene match: 3. Germline V gives CDR1 LGHDT, CDR2 YNNKEL (reference sequence). The chain's CDR3 is CASSQRQGADEQYF. Written as DNA, the CDR3 is TGTGCCAGCAGCCAAAGACAGGGGGCTGACGAGCAGTACTTC.

The rearrangement links TRBV20-1 to TRBJ1-5; 7 bases line up with TRBD1. After removal of 5 bases from V and 3 bases from J, the junction contained 7 bases not matched to a gene. The CDR3 runs 14 residues. CDR1 is DFQATT and CDR2 is SNEGSKA in the germline V gene (reference sequence). CDR3 loop: CSAGQAGPNQPQHF. The CDR3 coding sequence is TGCAGTGCTGGACAGGCGGGACCCAATCAGCCCCAGCATTTT.

This clonotype was seen many times. The chain employs TRBV28 and TRBJ2-5, with 10 bases aligning to TRBD1. The CDR3 totals 15 residues. Germline CDR1 reads MDHEN; CDR2 reads SYDVKM. V lost 6 bases to trimming and J lost 7 bases; unmatched junction nucleotides: 11. In DNA, the CDR3 is TGTGCCAGCAGGAATCCGACAGGGGGCTTTGGGACCCAGTACTTC. This translates into CASRNPTGGFGTQYF.

The table lists this clonotype with many counts. The rearrangement uses TRBV15 and TRBJ2-5; D remains unclear. CDR3 length: 14 residues. Trimming shortened V by 0 bases and J by 1 base, and 6 bases separated the two germline ends. CDR1 is LNHNV and CDR2 is YYDKDF in the germline V gene (reference sequence). Written as DNA, the CDR3 is TGTGCCACCAGCAGAGATAGGTCCCAAGAGACCCAGTACTTC. Translating it yields CATSRDRSQETQYF. Full variable domain (missing parts from reference TRBV15 and TRBJ2-5): DAMVIQNPRYQVTQFGKPVTLSCSQTLNHNVMYWYQQKSSQAPKLLFHYYDKDFNNEADTPDNFQSRRPNTSFCFLDIRSPGLGDTAMYLCATSRDRSQETQYFGPGTRLLVL.

This clonotype was counted between two and nine times. A much larger clone lies a single base off, so this may be a read error. The chain joins TRBV7-3 to TRBJ2-7, with 7 bases that match TRBD1. The CDR3 has 15 residues. The V gene's germline CDR1 is SGHTA and CDR2 FQGTGA. The V and J ends lost 5 bases and 12 bases, in that order; junction bases with no gene match: 19. CDR3 amino acids: CASSEGTAQGETRYF. CDR3 DNA sequence: TGTGCCAGCAGCGAAGGGACAGCCCAGGGGGAGACCCGGTACTTC.

This clonotype was recorded once. A much larger clone lies one base from this, so it may be a read error. The chain joins TRBV28 to TRBJ2-1; 8 nucleotides match TRBD1. Germline-derived CDR1 and CDR2 are MDHEN and SYDVKM. CDR3 size: 16 residues. The CDR3 loop is CASRRTGTGGYNELFF. In nucleotides, the CDR3 is TGTGCCAGCAGACGTACCGGGACAGGAGGATACAATGAGCTGTTCTTC.

This clonotype has more than one count but fewer than ten. This chain joins TRBV3-1 and TRBJ1-5; no clear D. V was pared by 2 bases and J by 4 bases, with 6 bases between. The V gene's germline CDR1 is LGHDT and CDR2 YNNKEL (reference sequence). The CDR3 length is 13 residues. The CDR3, as DNA: TGTGCCAGCAGCCAATACCAAAATCAGCCCCAGCATTTT. Its translation: CASSQYQNQPQHF.

This clonotype was found a few times. The V gene is TRBV7-9, the J gene TRBJ2-7; 9 nucleotides agree with TRBD1. Germline CDR1 SEHNR, CDR2 FQNEAQ (reference sequence). The trim removed 8 bases at V and 5 bases at J, leaving 13 bases unmatched. The CDR3 extends over 15 amino acids. The CDR3 nucleotides read TGTGCCAGCGTACCCGCGGGACAGGGTTCCCACGAGCAGTACTTC. As protein: CASVPAGQGSHEQYF.

The V gene is TRBV2, the J gene TRBJ2-7; 8 bases line up with TRBD1. The CDR3 runs 16 residues. Per the germline V gene, CDR1 is SNHLY and CDR2 is FYNNEI. The ends lost 5 bases at V and 4 bases at J; junction bases unmatched: 13. CDR3 DNA: TGTGCCAGCAGTTCTATTCGGACAGGGCAAAGGTACGAGCAGTACTTC. As protein: CASSSIRTGQRYEQYF.

This clonotype has a count of ten or more. The gene calls are TRBV20-1 and TRBJ2-5, with 10 bases aligning to TRBD2. V shed 0 bases and J 5 bases; nucleotides not matched to a gene: 9. CDR1 is DFQATT and CDR2 is SNEGSKA in the germline V gene (reference sequence). This CDR3 region has 16 residues. CDR3: CSARDRTSGEAETQYF. The CDR3 DNA sequence: TGCAGTGCTAGAGATCGGACTAGCGGAGAGGCCGAGACCCAGTACTTC.